This note documents a single TCR beta chain sequence. The time point denotes: patch test 1, 2 weeks after DPC sensitization. The sample's treatment: therapeutic diphenylcyclopropenone sensitization with weekly scalp DPC. The library put unique molecular identifiers onto individual cDNA molecules. TCRdb reprocessed the RACE reads with MiXCR, giving one entry per CDR3 protein. The repertoire holds approximately 340,000 distinct CDR3 sequences, approximately 6.3% seen once, with approximately 8% in the top ten. This sample was taken from a study of human T cells and chemical hapten exposure. At the level of the study: In the sensitization step, 2% DPC was placed on 2 cm by 2 cm of upper inner arm skin. Small discrepancies in pooled library volume mainly accounted for the varying TCR yields per sample. Once 0.01% DPC had been applied to the upper back by patch test, readings were taken at 6 days.

CDR1 and CDR2 from the germline V gene are KGHSH and LQKENI. The CDR3 totals 16 residues. Trimming cost V 3 bases and J 4 bases; bases outside gene matches: 11. The origin of this receptor is a woman aged 18-30 years with alopecia areata. Some clones in this sample may be carry-over from other donors' samples. The genes are TRBV18 and TRBJ1-2, with 7 bases lining up with TRBD1. The source was whole blood, collected in connection with sensitization to the hapten diphenylcyclopropenone (DPC). This chain's CDR3 is CASSPVPGGAPYGYTF. CDR3 nucleotide sequence: TGTGCCAGCTCACCCGTCCCAGGGGGAGCTCCCTATGGCTACACCTTC.